This T cell receptor (beta chain) was sequenced in a study of blood T cells in healthy people across ages. The germline CDR1 and CDR2 sequences are ENHRY and SYGVKD. The trim removed 7 bases at V and 4 bases at J, leaving 21 bases unmatched. The CDR3 sequence is 20 residues long. A J-beta primer mix and a sample-barcoded 5' primer were used in a second PCR of about 6 to 12 cycles. A single record per CDR3 protein comes from TCRdb applying MiXCR to the 5' RACE reads. This repertoire shows over 600,000 distinct CDR3 sequences, 46% found once; its top ten account for over 15%. The sample comprised blood. The clonotype comes from a man of 80 years or more in good health. The chain carries TRBV10-3 and TRBJ2-1; 11 nucleotides align to TRBD2. The CDR3 DNA follows: TGTGCCATCACCCTTGACACTAGCGGGAGTAAAATCCCCCTTTACAATGAGCAGTTCTTC. As protein: CAITLDTSGSKIPLYNEQFF.